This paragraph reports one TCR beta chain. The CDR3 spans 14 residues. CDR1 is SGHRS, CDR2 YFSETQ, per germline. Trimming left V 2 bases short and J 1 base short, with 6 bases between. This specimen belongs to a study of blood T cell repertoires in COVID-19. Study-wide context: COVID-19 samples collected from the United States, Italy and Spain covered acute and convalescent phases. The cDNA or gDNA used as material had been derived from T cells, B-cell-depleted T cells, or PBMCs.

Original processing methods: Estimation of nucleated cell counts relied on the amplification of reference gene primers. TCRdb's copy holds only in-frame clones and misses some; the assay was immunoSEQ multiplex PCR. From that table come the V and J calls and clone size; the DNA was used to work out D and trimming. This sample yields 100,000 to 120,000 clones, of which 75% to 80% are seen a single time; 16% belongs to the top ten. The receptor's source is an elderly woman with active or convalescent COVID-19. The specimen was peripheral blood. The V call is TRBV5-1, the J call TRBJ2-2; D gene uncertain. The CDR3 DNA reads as TGCGCCAGCAGCTTAGTAGTGAACACCGGGGAGCTGTTTTTT. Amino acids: CASSLVVNTGELFF.